Listed below are T cell receptor beta chains from one sample, sequenced in a study of blood T cell repertoires in COVID-19. TCRdb's table, derived via immunoSEQ multiplex PCR, lists solely in-frame clones and lacks some. Here the sample spans 250,000 to 300,000 clones, approximately 82% being singletons. The source material was peripheral blood. The origin of the receptors is a man older than 75 with acute or convalescent COVID-19. Each CDR3 is given with its conserved first and last residue. A D gene is named only where the DNA matches it firmly. Some rows mark clone size as missing; the rest say once, few, many or name a class of expanded clone.

NA NA TRBJ2-5 TRBV11-2 TGTGCCAGCAGCTCCGGGACTCACCAAGAGACCCAGTACTTC CASSSGTHQETQYF
NA NA TRBJ2-7 TRBV15 TGTGCCACCAGCAGAGATTTTACGGACAAGGTCCGGTACTTC CATSRDFTDKVRYF
NA TRBD1 TRBJ2-7 TRBV6-5 TGTGCCACCGGACAGGGATTTTCCTACGAGCAGTACTTC CATGQGFSYEQYF
NA TRBD1 TRBJ1-6 TRBV5-1 TGCGCCAGCAGCTTAACGGACAGGGGTCCCCTTAATTCACCCCTCCACTTT CASSLTDRGPLNSPLHF
once TRBD1 TRBJ2-7 TRBV5-5 TGTGCCAGCAGCCTGGTCGGGACAGTGGGGAGTATTGAGCAGTACTTC CASSLVGTVGSIEQYF
NA NA TRBJ1-6 TRBV5-1 TGCGCCAGCAGCTTTCGACAGCGGGATTCACCCCTCCACTTT CASSFRQRDSPLHF
once NA TRBJ1-3 TRBV19 TGTGCCAGTAGTACCGAATCCCCAGGGGCCGGAAACACCATATATTTT CASSTESPGAGNTIYF
NA NA TRBJ1-1 TRBV6-5 TGTGCCAGCATGGGGGGGACACGTGTGAACACTGAAGCTTTCTTT CASMGGTRVNTEAFF
NA NA TRBJ1-2 TRBV6-5 TGTGCCAGCAGAAGTGGAGGGGGGGTCTATGGCTACACCTTC CASRSGGGVYGYTF
NA NA TRBJ2-7 TRBV3-1/TRBV3-2 TGTGCCAGCAGCCAAGATGGGCGGGTTCAGAGGGCTCACGAGCAGTACTTC CASSQDGRVQRAHEQYF
NA TRBD1 TRBJ2-5 TRBV14 TGTGCCAGCAGCCCCGGGACAGGGGGTGTGGAGACCCAGTACTTC CASSPGTGGVETQYF
NA NA TRBJ2-2 TRBV5-1 TGCGCCAGCAGCTTGCGGGTCGGAGACACCGGGGAGCTGTTTTTT CASSLRVGDTGELFF
NA NA TRBJ1-4 TRBV28 TGTGCCAGCAGCCTCGGAGAGGCAAGACTGTTTTTT CASSLGEARLFF
NA TRBD2 TRBJ2-1 TRBV5-1 TGCGCCAGCGCCCTAGCGGTAAGCTCCTACAATGAGCAGTTCTTC CASALAVSSYNEQFF
once TRBD1 TRBJ2-5 TRBV9 TGTGCCAGCAGCGTAGCGGACAGGGTAGAGACCCAGTACTTC CASSVADRVETQYF